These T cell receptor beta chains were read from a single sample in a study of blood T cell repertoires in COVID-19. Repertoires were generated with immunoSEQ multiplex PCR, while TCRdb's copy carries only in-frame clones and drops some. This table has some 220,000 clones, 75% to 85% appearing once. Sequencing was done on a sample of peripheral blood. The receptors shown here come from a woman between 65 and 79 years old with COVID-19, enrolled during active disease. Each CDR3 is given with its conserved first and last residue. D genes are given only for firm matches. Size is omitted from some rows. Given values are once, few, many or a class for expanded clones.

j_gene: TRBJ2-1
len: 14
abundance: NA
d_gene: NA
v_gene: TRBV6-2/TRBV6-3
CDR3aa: CASSPIVDYNEQFF
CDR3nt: TGTGCCAGCAGCCCGATAGTCGACTACAATGAGCAGTTCTTC

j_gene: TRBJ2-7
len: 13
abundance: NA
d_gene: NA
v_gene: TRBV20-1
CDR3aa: CSASNPVTYEQYF
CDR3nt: TGCAGTGCTAGTAACCCAGTAACCTACGAGCAGTACTTC

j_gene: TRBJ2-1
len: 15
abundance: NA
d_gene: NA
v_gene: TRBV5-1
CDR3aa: CASSSTGVSYNEQFF
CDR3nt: TGCGCCAGCAGCTCGACGGGGGTCTCCTACAATGAGCAGTTCTTC

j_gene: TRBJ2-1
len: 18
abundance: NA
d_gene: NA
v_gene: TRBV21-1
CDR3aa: CASPSHRTHYRVRNEQFF
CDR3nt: TGTGCCAGCCCTTCCCACAGGACCCATTATAGAGTTCGGAATGAGCAGTTCTTC

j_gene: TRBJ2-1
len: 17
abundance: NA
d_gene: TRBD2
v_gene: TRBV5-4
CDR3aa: CASSLGASGESYNEQFF
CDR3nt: TGTGCCAGCAGCTTGGGTGCTAGCGGAGAGTCCTACAATGAGCAGTTCTTC

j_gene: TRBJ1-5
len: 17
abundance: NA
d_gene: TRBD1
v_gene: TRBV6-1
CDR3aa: CASSEAGGTGKNQPQHF
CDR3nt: TGTGCCAGCAGTGAAGCCGGCGGGACAGGGAAAAATCAGCCCCAGCATTTT

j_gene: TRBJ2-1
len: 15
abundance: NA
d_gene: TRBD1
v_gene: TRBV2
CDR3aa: CASKTGQGVSNEQFF
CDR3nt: TGTGCCAGCAAAACCGGACAGGGGGTAAGCAATGAGCAGTTCTTC

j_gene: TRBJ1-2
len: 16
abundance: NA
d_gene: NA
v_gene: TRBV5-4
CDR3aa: CASSLGLSRENYGYTF
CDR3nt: TGTGCCAGCAGCTTGGGACTCTCACGAGAGAACTATGGCTACACCTTC

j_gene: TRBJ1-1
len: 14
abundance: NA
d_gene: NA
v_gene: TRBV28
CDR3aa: CASSSRTANTEAFF
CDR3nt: TGTGCCAGCAGCTCTCGGACAGCTAACACTGAAGCTTTCTTT

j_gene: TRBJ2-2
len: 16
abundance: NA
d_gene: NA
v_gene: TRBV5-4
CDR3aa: CASSLLTGMNTGELFF
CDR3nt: TGTGCCAGCAGCCTGCTAACGGGGATGAACACCGGGGAGCTGTTTTTT

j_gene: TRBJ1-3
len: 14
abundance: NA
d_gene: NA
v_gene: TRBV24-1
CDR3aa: CATSDPGSGNTIYF
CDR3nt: TGTGCCACCAGTGATCCAGGTAGTGGAAACACCATATATTTT

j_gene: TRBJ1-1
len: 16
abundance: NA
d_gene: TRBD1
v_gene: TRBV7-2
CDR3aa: CASSLAVRGASTEAFF
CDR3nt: TGTGCCAGCAGCTTAGCGGTCAGGGGGGCGAGTACTGAAGCTTTCTTT

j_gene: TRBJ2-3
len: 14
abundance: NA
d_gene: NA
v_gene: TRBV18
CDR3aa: CASSPNRATDTQYF
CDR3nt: TGTGCCAGCTCACCTAACAGGGCAACAGATACGCAGTATTTT

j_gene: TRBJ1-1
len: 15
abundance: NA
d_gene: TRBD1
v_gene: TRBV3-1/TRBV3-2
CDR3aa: CASSHSDRAGAEAFF
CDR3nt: TGTGCCAGCAGCCACTCAGACAGGGCGGGCGCTGAAGCTTTCTTT

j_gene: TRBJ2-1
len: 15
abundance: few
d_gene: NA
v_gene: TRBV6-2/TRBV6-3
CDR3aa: CASSYALGGYNEQFF
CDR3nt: TGTGCCAGCAGTTACGCACTAGGGGGCTACAATGAGCAGTTCTTC

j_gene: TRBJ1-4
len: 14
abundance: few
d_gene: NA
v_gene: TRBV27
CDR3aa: CASSFLQAGEKLFF
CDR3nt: TGTGCCAGCAGTTTTCTTCAGGCGGGTGAAAAACTGTTTTTT

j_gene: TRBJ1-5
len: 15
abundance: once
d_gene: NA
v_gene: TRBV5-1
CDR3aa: CASSLDGVSNQPQHF
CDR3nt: TGCGCCAGCAGCTTGGACGGGGTTAGCAATCAGCCCCAGCATTTT

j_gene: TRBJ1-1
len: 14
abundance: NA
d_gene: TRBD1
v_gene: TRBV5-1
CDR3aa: CASSPDRVETEAFF
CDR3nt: TGCGCCAGCAGCCCAGACAGGGTTGAGACTGAAGCTTTCTTT

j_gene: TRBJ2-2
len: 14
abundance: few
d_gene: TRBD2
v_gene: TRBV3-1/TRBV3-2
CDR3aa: CASSLGLDTGELFF
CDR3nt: TGTGCCAGCAGCTTGGGACTAGACACCGGGGAGCTGTTTTTT

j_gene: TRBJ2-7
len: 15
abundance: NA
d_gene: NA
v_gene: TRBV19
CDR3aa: CASSMMGLSSYEQYF
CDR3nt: TGTGCCAGTAGTATGATGGGCCTCAGCTCCTACGAGCAGTACTTC

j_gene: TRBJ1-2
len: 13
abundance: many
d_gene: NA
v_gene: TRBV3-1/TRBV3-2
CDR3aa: CAIWGGNHYGYTF
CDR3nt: TGTGCCATTTGGGGAGGGAATCACTATGGCTACACCTTC

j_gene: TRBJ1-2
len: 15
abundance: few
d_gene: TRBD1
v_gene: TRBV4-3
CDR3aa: CASSQSRTGNYGYTF
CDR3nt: TGCGCCAGCAGCCAATCCCGGACAGGGAACTATGGCTACACCTTC

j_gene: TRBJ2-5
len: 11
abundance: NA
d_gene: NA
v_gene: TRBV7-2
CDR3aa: CASSQKETQYF
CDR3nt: TGTGCCAGCAGCCAGAAAGAGACCCAGTACTTC

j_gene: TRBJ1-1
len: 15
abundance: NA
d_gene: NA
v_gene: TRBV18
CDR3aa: CASSPGQLMNTEAFF
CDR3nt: TGTGCCAGCTCACCCGGACAGCTCATGAACACTGAAGCTTTCTTT

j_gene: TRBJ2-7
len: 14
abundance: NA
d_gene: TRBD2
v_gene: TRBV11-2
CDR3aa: CASSSGLAGYEQYF
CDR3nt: TGTGCCAGCAGCTCGGGACTAGCGGGATACGAGCAGTACTTC

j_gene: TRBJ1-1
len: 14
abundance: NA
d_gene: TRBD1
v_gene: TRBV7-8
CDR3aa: CASSLRQGATEAFF
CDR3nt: TGTGCCAGCAGCTTAAGACAGGGGGCCACTGAAGCTTTCTTT

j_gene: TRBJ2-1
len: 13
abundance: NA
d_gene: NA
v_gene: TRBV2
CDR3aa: CASSEDNYNEQFF
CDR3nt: TGTGCCAGCAGTGAAGACAACTACAATGAGCAGTTCTTC

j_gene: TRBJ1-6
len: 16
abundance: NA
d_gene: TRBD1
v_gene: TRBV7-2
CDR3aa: CASSLSWDRANSPLHF
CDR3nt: TGTGCCAGCAGCTTGTCCTGGGACAGGGCTAATTCACCCCTCCACTTT

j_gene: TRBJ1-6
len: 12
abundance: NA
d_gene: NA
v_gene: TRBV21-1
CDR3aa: CASNVGDSPLHF
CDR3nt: TGTGCCAGCAACGTCGGGGATTCACCCCTCCACTTT

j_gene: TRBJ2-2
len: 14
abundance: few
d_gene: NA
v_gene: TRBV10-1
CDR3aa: CASSETRFTGELFF
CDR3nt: TGCGCCAGCAGTGAGACCAGATTCACCGGGGAGCTGTTTTTT

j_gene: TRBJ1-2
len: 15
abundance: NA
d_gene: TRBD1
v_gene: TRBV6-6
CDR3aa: CASRTPRQGASGYTF
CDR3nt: TGTGCCAGCAGAACACCGAGGCAGGGGGCAAGTGGCTACACCTTC

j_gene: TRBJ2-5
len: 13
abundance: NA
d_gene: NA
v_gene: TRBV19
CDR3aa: CASRPWAEETQYF
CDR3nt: TGTGCCAGTAGACCCTGGGCAGAAGAGACCCAGTACTTC

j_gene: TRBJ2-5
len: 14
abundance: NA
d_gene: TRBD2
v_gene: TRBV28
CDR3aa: CASSSRRGGETQYF
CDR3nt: TGTGCCAGCAGTTCCCGCCGGGGGGGAGAGACCCAGTACTTC

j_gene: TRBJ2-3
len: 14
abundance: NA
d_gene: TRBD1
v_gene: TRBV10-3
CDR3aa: CAISESQGDDTQYF
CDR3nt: TGTGCCATCAGTGAGTCCCAGGGGGACGATACGCAGTATTTT

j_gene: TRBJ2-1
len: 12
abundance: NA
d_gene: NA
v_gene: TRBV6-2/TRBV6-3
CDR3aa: CASSYKTSAWFF
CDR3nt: TGTGCCAGCAGTTATAAGACTAGTGCCTGGTTCTTC

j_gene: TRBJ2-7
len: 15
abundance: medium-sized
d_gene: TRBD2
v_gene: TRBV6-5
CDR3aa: CASSPRSSGIDEQYF
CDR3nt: TGTGCCAGCAGTCCCCGGTCTAGCGGGATCGACGAGCAGTACTTC

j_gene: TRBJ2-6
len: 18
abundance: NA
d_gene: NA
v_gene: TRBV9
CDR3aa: CASSETGTPRSGANVLTF
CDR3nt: TGTGCCAGCAGCGAAACCGGGACTCCACGCTCTGGGGCCAACGTCCTGACTTTC

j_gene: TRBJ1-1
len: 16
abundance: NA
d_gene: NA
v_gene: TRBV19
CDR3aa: CASSIDPVTLRTEAFF
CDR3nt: TGTGCCAGTAGTATAGACCCCGTCACTCTCCGCACTGAAGCTTTCTTT

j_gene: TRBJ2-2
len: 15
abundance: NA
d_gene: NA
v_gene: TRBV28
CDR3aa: CASKESRGNTGELFF
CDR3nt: TGTGCCAGCAAGGAGAGTCGAGGGAACACCGGGGAGCTGTTTTTT

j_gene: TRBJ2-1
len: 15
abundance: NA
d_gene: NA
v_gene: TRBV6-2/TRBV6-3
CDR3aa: CASSLQGLSWNEQFF
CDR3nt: TGTGCCAGCAGCCTACAGGGTCTGAGTTGGAATGAGCAGTTCTTC

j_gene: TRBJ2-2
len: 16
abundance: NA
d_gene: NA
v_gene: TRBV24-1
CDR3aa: CANLFAQGRYTGELFF
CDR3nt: TGTGCCAACCTCTTCGCACAGGGAAGGTACACCGGGGAGCTGTTTTTT

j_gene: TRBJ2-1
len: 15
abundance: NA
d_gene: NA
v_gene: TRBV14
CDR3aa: CASSQGTILGVEQFF
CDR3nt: TGTGCCAGCAGCCAAGGGACTATCTTGGGGGTCGAGCAGTTCTTC